A selection of T cell receptor beta chains follows, all from one sample in a study of T-cell reconstitution after alpha-beta-depleted transplantation in children. TCRdb re-derived calls from the PCR reads in MiXCR, one entry per CDR3 protein. This sample has 250,000 to 300,000 distinct CDR3 sequences, with over 7.5% found just once. The specimen was peripheral blood, collected 360 days after TCRalphabeta/CD19-depleted stem cell transplant. These receptor sequences come from a female patient between 2 and 15 years old who had a stem cell transplant for Fanconi anemia, so the T cells may come from the graft donor. The CDR3 runs from the conserved cysteine through the conserved F or W. The D gene is left open where the match is weak. Expanded clones are given a class, and other clones once, few, many or no size at all.

v_gene	j_gene	abundance	d_gene	CDR3aa	CDR3nt
TRBV5-1	TRBJ2-7	many	NA	CASSLTGNDEYF	TGCGCCAGCAGCTTGACAGGGAATGATGAGTACTTC
TRBV20-1	TRBJ1-3	many	NA	CSASLSSGNTIYF	TGCAGTGCTAGTCTTAGCTCTGGAAACACCATATATTTT
TRBV3-1	TRBJ2-4	few	TRBD1	CASSQEGGQYKNIQYF	TGTGCCAGCAGCCAAGAAGGGGGACAGTACAAAAACATTCAGTACTTC
TRBV4-3	TRBJ2-1	NA	NA	CASSQVFLRGEQFF	TGCGCCAGCAGCCAAGTTTTCTTGAGGGGTGAGCAGTTCTTC
TRBV19	TRBJ1-2	NA	NA	CASSMLSGRGGGYTF	TGTGCCAGTAGTATGCTATCGGGCAGGGGAGGCGGCTACACCTTC
TRBV20-1	TRBJ2-3	NA	NA	CSARVWAGATDTQYF	TGCAGTGCTAGAGTTTGGGCGGGGGCCACAGATACGCAGTATTTT
TRBV12-3/TRBV12-4	TRBJ2-1	many	NA	CASSSGVRNNEQFF	TGTGCCAGCAGTTCGGGAGTACGGAACAATGAGCAGTTCTTC
TRBV9	TRBJ1-2	few	NA	CASSVSIEGVYGYTF	TGTGCCAGCAGCGTATCCATCGAGGGAGTATATGGCTACACCTTC
TRBV20-1	TRBJ2-1	many	TRBD2	CSAAGGSGSPVPYNEQFF	TGCAGTGCGGCGGGGGGTAGCGGATCACCCGTCCCTTACAATGAGCAGTTCTTC
TRBV7-6	TRBJ1-2	NA	NA	CASSPRTREGPYGYTF	TGTGCCAGCAGCCCTAGGACTAGAGAGGGGCCTTATGGCTACACCTTC
TRBV4-3	TRBJ2-5	many	NA	CASSQDMDLETQYF	TGCGCCAGCAGCCAAGATATGGACCTAGAGACCCAGTACTTC
TRBV6-6	TRBJ2-1	many	NA	CASSYPNNEQFF	TGTGCCAGCAGTTACCCCAACAATGAGCAGTTCTTC
TRBV7-2	TRBJ1-6	few	NA	CASSPPGGRREPLHF	TGTGCCAGCAGCCCCCCGGGGGGTCGTCGGGAACCCCTCCACTTT
TRBV28	TRBJ2-7	many	NA	CASSPWKASYEQYF	TGTGCCAGCAGTCCGTGGAAGGCCTCCTACGAGCAGTACTTC
TRBV5-1	TRBJ2-3	many	NA	CASSFEFTDTQYF	TGCGCCAGCAGCTTCGAATTCACAGATACGCAGTATTTT
TRBV6-2/TRBV6-3	TRBJ1-1	many	NA	CASSYGVGDTEAFF	TGTGCCAGCAGTTACGGAGTTGGGGACACTGAAGCTTTCTTT
TRBV9	TRBJ2-1	many	NA	CASSVAVQKGNEQFF	TGTGCCAGCAGCGTAGCGGTTCAGAAAGGGAATGAGCAGTTCTTC
TRBV5-1	TRBJ2-3	many	NA	CASSSGRTDTQYF	TGCGCCAGCAGCTCCGGAAGGACAGATACGCAGTATTTT
TRBV5-1	TRBJ2-7	many	NA	CASRQDRELFDEQYF	TGCGCCAGCAGACAGGACAGAGAGCTTTTCGACGAGCAGTACTTC
TRBV7-3	TRBJ2-7	NA	TRBD1	CASSPGQGTSYEQYF	TGTGCCAGCAGCCCTGGACAGGGGACCTCCTACGAGCAGTACTTC
TRBV12-3/TRBV12-4	TRBJ2-3	many	TRBD1	CASSPRGLSTDTQYF	TGTGCCAGCAGTCCAAGGGGGCTTAGCACAGATACGCAGTATTTT
TRBV5-6	TRBJ2-7	many	TRBD1	CASSLPQGQQYEQYF	TGTGCCAGCAGCCTGCCTCAGGGACAGCAGTACGAGCAGTACTTC